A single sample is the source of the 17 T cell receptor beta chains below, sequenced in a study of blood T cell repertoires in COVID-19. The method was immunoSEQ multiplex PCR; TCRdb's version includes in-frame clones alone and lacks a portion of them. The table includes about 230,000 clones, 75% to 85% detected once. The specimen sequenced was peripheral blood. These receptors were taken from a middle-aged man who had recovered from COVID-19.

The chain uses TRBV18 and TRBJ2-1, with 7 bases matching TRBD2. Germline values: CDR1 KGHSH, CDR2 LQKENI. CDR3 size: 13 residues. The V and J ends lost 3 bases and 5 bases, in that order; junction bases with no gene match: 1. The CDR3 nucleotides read TGTGCCAGCTCACCCGGGACTAACAATGAGCAGTTCTTC. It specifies CASSPGTNNEQFF.

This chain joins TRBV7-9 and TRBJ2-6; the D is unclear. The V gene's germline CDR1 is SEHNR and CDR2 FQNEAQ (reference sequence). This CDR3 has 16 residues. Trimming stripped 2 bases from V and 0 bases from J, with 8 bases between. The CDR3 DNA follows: TGTGCCAGCAGCTTAAGCCGTAACTCTGGGGCCAACGTCCTGACTTTC. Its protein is CASSLSRNSGANVLTF.

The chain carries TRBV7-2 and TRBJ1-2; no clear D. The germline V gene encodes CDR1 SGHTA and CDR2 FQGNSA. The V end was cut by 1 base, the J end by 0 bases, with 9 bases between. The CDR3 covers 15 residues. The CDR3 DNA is TGTGCCAGCAGCTTAGTAGCCAGCCCTAACTATGGCTACACCTTC. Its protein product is CASSLVASPNYGYTF.

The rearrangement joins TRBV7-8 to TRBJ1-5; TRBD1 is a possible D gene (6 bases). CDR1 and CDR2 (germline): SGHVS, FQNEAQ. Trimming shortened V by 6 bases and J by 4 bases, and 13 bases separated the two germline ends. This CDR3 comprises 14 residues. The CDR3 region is CASSRTDRNQPQHF. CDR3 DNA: TGTGCCAGCAGTCGGACAGATAGGAATCAGCCCCAGCATTTT. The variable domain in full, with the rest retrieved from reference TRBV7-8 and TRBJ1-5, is GAGVSQSPRYKVAKRGQDVALRCDPISGHVSLFWYQQALGQGPEFLTYFQNEAQLDKSGLPSDRFFAERPEGSVSTLKIQRTQQEDSAVYLCASSRTDRNQPQHFGDGTRLSIL.

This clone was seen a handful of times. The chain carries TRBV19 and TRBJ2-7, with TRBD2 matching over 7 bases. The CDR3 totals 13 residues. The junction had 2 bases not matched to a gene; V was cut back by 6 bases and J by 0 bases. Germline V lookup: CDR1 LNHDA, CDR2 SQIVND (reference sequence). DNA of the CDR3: TGTGCCAGTAGGCTAGCGGACTCCTACGAGCAGTACTTC. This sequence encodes CASRLADSYEQYF. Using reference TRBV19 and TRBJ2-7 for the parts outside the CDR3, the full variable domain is DGGITQSPKYLFRKEGQNVTLSCEQNLNHDAMYWYRQDPGQGLRLIYYSQIVNDFQKGDIAEGYSVSREKKESFPLTVTSAQKNPTAFYLCASRLADSYEQYFGPGTRLTVT.

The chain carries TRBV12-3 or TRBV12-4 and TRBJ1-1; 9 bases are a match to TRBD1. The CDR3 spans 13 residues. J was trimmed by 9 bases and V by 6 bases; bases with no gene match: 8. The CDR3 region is CASRNRDRDKAFF. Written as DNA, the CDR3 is TGTGCCAGCAGAAACCGGGACAGGGATAAAGCTTTCTTT.

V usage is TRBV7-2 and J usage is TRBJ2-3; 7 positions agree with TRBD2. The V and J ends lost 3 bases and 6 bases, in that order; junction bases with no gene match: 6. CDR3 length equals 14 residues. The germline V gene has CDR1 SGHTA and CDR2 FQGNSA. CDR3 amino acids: CASSFSWGGDTQYF. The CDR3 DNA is TGTGCCAGCAGCTTTTCATGGGGGGGGGATACGCAGTATTTT.

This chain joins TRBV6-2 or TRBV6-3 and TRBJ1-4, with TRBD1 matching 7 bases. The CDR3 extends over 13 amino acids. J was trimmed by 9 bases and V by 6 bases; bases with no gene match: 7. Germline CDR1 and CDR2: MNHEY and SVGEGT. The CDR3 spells CASSPPGQKKLFF. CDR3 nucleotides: TGTGCCAGCAGCCCCCCGGGACAGAAAAAACTGTTTTTT.

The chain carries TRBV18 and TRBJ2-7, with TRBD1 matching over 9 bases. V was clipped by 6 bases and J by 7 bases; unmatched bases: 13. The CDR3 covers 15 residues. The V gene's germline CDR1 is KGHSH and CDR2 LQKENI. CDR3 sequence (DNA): TGTGCCAGCTCGTCTCCGGGACAGGGTGTATGGGAGCAGTACTTC. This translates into CASSSPGQGVWEQYF.

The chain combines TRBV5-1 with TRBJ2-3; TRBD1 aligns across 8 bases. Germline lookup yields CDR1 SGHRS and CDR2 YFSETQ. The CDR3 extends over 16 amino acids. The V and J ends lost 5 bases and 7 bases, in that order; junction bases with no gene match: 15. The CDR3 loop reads CASRPDRADAINTQYF. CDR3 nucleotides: TGCGCCAGCAGACCGGACAGGGCCGATGCGATTAATACGCAGTATTTT.

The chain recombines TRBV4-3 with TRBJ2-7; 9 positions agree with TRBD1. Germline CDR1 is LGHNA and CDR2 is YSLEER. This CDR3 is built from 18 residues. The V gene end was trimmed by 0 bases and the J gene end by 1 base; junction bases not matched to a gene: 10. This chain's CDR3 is CASSQDLQGAFGSYEQYF. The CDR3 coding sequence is TGCGCCAGCAGCCAAGATCTACAGGGGGCGTTTGGTTCCTACGAGCAGTACTTC.

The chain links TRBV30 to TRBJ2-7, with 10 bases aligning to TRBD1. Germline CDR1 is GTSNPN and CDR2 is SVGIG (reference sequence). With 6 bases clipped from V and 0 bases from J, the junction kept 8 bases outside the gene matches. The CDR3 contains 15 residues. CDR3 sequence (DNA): TGTGCCTGCCTCCCTGGGACAGGGGTCTCCTACGAGCAGTACTTC. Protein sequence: CACLPGTGVSYEQYF.

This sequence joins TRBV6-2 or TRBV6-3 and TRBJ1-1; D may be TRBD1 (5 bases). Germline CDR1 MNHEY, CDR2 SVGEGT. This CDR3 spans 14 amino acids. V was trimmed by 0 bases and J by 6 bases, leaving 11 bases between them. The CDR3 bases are TGTGCCAGCAGTTACTCCAGGGTCTCTTCTGAAGCTTTCTTT. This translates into CASSYSRVSSEAFF.

The CDR3 loop is CSAYTNYGYTF. For the CDR3, the DNA is TGCAGTGCTTATACTAACTATGGCTACACCTTC. The rearrangement joins TRBV20-1 to TRBJ1-2; D is unclear. The V end lost 5 bases, the J end lost 0 bases, and 4 bases lay between the germline ends. In germline, CDR1 is DFQATT, CDR2 SNEGSKA (reference sequence). The length of the CDR3 is 11 residues.

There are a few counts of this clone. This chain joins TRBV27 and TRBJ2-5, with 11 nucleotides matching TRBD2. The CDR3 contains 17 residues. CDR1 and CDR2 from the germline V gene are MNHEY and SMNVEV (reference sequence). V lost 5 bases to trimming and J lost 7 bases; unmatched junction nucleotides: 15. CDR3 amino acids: CASSAFSLAGVSGTQYF. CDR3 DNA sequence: TGTGCCAGCAGTGCTTTCTCACTAGCGGGAGTTTCGGGGACCCAGTACTTC.

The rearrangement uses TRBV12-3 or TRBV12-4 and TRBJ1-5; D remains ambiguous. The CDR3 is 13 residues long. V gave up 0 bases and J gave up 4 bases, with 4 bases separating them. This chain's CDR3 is CASSLAGNQPQHF. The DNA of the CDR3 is TGTGCCAGCAGTTTAGCCGGGAATCAGCCCCAGCATTTT.

The chain's CDR3 is CASSRTGVRGYTF. CDR3 bases: TGTGCCAGCAGCAGGACAGGGGTGCGGGGCTACACCTTC. The chain joins TRBV6-5 to TRBJ1-2; 9 positions agree with TRBD1. CDR1 MNHEY and CDR2 SVGAGI come from the germline V gene. The junction had 7 bases not matched to a gene; V was cut back by 6 bases and J by 8 bases. There are 13 residues in the CDR3.